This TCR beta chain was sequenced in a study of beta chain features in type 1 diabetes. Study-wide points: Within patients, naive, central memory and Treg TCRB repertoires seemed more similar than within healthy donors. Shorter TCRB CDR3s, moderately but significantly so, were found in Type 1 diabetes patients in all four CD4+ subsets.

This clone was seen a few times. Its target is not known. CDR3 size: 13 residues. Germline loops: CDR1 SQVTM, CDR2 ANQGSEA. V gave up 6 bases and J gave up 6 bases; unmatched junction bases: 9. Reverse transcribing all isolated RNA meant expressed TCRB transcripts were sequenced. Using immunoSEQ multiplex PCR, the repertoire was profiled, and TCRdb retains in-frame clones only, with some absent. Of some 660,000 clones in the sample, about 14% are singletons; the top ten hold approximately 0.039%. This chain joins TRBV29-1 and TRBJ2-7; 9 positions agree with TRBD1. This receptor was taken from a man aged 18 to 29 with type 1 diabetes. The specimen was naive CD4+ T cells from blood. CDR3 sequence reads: CSVDAGQGREQYF. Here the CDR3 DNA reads TGCAGCGTCGACGCCGGACAGGGGCGCGAGCAGTACTTC.